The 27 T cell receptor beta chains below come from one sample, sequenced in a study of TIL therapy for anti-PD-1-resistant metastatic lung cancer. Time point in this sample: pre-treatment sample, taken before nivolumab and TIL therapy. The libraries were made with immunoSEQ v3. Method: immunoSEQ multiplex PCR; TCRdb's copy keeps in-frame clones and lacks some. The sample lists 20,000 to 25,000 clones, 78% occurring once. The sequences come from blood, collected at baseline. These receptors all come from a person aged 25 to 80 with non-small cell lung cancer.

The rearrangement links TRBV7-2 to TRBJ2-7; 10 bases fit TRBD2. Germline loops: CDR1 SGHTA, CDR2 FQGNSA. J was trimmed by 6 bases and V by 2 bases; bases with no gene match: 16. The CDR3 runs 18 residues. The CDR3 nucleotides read TGTGCCAGCAGCTTAAGGGCTAGCGGGAGAAGGGGGAGGGGCGAGCAGTACTTC. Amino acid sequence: CASSLRASGRRGRGEQYF.

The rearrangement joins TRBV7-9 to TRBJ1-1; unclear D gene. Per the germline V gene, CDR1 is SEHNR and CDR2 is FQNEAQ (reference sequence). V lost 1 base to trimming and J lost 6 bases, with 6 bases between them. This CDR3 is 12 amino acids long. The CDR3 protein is CASSLGGSEAFF. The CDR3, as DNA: TGTGCCAGCAGCTTAGGCGGTTCTGAAGCTTTCTTT.

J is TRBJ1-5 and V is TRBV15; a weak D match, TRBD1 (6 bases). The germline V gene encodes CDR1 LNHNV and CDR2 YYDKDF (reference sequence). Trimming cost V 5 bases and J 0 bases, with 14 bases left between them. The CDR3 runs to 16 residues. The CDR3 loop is CATSRPGGISNQPQHF. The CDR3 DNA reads TGTGCCACCAGCCGACCCGGGGGCATTAGCAATCAGCCCCAGCATTTT.

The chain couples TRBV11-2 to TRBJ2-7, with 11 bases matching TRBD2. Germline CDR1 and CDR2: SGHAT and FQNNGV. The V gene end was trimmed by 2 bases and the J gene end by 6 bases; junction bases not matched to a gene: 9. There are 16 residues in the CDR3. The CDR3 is CASSLTLAGGQVEQYF. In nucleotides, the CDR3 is TGTGCCAGCAGCTTAACCCTAGCGGGGGGCCAGGTCGAGCAGTACTTC.

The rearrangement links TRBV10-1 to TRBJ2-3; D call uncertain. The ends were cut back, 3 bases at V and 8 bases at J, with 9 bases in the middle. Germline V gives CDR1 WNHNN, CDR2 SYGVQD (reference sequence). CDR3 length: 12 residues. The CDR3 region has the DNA TGCGCCAGCAGTGACGATTTGGGTACGCAGTATTTT. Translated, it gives CASSDDLGTQYF.

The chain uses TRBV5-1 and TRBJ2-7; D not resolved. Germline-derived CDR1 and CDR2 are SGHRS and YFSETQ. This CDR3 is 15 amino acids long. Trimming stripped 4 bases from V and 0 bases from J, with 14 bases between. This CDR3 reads CASSQAPSHSYEQYF. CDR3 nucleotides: TGCGCCAGCAGCCAAGCCCCGAGCCACTCCTACGAGCAGTACTTC.

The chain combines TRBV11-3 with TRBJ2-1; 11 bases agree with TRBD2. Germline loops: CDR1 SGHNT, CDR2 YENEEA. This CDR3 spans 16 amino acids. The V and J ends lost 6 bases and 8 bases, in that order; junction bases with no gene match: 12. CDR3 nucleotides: TGTGCCAGCAGTTCACTTACTAGCGGGAGAAGCGATGAGCAGTTCTTC. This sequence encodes CASSSLTSGRSDEQFF.

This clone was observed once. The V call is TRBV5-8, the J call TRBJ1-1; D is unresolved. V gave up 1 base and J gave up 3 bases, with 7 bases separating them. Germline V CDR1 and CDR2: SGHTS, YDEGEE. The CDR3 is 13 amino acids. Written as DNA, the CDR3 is TGTGCCAGCAGCTTGATGGGAGACACTGAAGCTTTCTTT. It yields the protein CASSLMGDTEAFF. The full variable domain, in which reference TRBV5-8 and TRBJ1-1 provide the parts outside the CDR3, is EAGVTQSPTHLIKTRGQQATLRCSPISGHTSVYWYQQALGLGLQFLLWYDEGEERNRGNFPPRFSGRQFPNYSSELNVNALELEDSALYLCASSLMGDTEAFFGQGTRLTVV.

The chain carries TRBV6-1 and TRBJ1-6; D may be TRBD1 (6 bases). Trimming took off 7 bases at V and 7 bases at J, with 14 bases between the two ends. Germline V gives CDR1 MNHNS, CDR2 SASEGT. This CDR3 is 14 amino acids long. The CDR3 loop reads CASNTKGGNSPLHF. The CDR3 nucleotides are TGTGCCAGCAATACAAAAGGGGGAAATTCACCCCTCCACTTT.

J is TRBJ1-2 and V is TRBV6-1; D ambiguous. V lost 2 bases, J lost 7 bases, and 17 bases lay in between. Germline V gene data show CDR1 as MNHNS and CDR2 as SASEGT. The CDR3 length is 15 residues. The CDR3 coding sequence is TGTGCCAGCAGTGAAAGTAGCGGCCCAAGCTCTGGCTACACCTTC. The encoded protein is CASSESSGPSSGYTF.

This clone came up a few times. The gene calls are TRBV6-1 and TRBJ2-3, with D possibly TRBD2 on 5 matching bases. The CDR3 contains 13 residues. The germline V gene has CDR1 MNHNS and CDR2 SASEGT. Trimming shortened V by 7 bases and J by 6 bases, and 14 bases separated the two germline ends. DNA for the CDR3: TGTGCCAGCACCCCCTCTAGCCCCGATACGCAGTATTTT. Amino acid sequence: CASTPSSPDTQYF.

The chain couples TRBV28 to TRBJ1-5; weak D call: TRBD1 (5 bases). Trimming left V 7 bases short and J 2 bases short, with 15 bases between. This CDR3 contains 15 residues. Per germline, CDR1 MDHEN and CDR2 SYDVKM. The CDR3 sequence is CASTLRGGGNQPQHF. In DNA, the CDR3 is TGTGCCAGCACCTTGCGGGGGGGAGGCAATCAGCCCCAGCATTTT.

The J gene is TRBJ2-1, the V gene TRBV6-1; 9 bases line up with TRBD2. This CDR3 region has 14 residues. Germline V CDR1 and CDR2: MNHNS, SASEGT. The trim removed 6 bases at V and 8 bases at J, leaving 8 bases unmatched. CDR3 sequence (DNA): TGTGCCAGCAGCCTTAGCGGGAGTGTACATGAGCAGTTCTTC. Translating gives CASSLSGSVHEQFF.

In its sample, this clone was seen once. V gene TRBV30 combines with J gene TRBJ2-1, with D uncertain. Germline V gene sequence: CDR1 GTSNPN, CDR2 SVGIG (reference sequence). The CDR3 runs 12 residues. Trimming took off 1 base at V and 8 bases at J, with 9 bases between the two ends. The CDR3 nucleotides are TGTGCCTGGAGTGGGGGTGGCCATGAGCAGTTCTTC. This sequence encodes CAWSGGGHEQFF.

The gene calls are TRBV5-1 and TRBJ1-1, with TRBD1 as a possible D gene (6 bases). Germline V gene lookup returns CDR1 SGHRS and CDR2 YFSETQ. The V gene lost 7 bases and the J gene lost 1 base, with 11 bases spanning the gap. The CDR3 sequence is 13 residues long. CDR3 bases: TGCGCCAGCTACCAGACAGGGAACACTGAAGCTTTCTTT. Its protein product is CASYQTGNTEAFF.

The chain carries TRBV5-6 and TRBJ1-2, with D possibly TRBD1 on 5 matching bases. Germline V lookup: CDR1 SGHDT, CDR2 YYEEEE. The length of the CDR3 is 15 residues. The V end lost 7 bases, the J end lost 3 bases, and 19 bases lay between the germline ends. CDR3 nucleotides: TGTGCCAGCCTAAAGGGGCAGGGCATTGACTATGGCTACACCTTC. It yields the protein CASLKGQGIDYGYTF.

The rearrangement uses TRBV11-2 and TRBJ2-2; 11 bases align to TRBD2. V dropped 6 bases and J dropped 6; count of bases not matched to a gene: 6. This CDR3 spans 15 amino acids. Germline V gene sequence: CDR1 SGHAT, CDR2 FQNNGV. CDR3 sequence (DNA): TGTGCCAGCAGACAACTAGCGGGAGTACCCGGGGAGCTGTTTTTT. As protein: CASRQLAGVPGELFF.

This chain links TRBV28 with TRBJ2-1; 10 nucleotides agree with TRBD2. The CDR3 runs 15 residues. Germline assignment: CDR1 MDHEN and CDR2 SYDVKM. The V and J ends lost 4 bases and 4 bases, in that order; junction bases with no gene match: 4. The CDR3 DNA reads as TGTGCCAGCAGTTCTAGCGGGGGAACGTACAATGAGCAGTTCTTC. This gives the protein CASSSSGGTYNEQFF.

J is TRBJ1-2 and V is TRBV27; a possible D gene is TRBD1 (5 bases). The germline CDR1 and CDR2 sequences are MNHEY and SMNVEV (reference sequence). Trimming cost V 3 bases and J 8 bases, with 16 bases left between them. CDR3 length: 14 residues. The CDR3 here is CASSFGGGADGYTF. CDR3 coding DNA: TGTGCCAGCAGTTTTGGGGGAGGGGCGGACGGCTACACCTTC.

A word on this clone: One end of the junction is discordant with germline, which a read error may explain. The chain's CDR3 is CASRQGLQLF. CDR3 sequence (DNA): TGTGCCAGCAGACAGGGCCTGCAACTCTTC. The J gene is TRBJ2-1, the V gene TRBV2; TRBD1 is a possible D gene (6 bases). The CDR3 extends over 10 amino acids. Germline V gene data show CDR1 as SNHLY and CDR2 as FYNNEI.

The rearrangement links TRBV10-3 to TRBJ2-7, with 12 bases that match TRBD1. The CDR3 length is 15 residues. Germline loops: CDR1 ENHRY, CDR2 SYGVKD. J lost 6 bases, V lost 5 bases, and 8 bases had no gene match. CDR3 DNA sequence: TGTGCCATCAGTCCGGGACAGGGGGCCAAGGGCGAGCAGTACTTC. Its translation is CAISPGQGAKGEQYF.

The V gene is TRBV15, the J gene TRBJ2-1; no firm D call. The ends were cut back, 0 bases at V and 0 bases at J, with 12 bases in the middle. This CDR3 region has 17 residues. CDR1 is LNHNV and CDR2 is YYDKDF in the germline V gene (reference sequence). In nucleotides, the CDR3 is TGTGCCACCAGCAGAGATCTTACTCCTAGCTCCTACAATGAGCAGTTCTTC. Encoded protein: CATSRDLTPSSYNEQFF.

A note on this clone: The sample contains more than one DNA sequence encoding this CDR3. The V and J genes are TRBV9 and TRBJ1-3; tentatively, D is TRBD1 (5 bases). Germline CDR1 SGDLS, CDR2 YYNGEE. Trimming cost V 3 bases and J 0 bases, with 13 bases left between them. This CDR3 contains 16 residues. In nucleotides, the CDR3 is TGTGCCAGCAGCGCCACAGGAGCCCGCTCTGGAAACACCATATATTTT. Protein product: CASSATGARSGNTIYF. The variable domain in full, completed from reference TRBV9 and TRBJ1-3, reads DSGVTQTPKHLITATGQRVTLRCSPRSGDLSVYWYQQSLDQGLQFLIQYYNGEERAKGNILERFSAQQFPDLHSELNLSSLELGDSALYFCASSATGARSGNTIYFGEGSWLTVV.

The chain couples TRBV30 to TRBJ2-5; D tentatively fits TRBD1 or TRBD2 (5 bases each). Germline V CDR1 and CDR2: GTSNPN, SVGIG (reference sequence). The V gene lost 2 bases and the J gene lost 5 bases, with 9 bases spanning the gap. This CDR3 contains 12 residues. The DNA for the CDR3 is TGTGCCTGGAGTCGTGAGGGGGAGACCCAGTACTTC. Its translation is CAWSREGETQYF.

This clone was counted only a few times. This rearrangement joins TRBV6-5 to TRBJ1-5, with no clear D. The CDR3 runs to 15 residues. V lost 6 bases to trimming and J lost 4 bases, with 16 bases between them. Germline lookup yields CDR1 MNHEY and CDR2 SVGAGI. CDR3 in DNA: TGTGCCAGCAGCCCCGGGGTGGGCGGTAATCAGCCCCAGCATTTT. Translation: CASSPGVGGNQPQHF.

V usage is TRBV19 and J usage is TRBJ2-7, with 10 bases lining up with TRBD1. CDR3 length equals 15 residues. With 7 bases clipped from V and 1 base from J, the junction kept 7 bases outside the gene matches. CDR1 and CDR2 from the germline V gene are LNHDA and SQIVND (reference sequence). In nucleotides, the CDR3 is TGTGCCAGTATTGGCCCGGGACAGGGGTCCTACGAGCAGTACTTC. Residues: CASIGPGQGSYEQYF.

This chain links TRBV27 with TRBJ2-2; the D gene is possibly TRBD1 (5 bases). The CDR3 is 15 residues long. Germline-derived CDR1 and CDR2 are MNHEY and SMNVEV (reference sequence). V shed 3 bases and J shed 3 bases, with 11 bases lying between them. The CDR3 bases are TGTGCCAGCAGTTTTTTCAGGGCGGACACCGGGGAGCTGTTTTTT. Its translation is CASSFFRADTGELFF.